The next 20 T cell receptor beta chains were all read from a single sample in a study of regulatory T cells in long-lasting Graves disease (dated by TCRdb to the early 2020s). Library construction relied on multiplex PCR. TCRdb names Illumina HiSeq 4000 as the instrument used. iRepertoire HTBI primers and Arm-PCR amplification of CDR3 regions were used to construct TCR beta libraries. In TCRdb, the public reads were trimmed at Q25 with fastp and aligned with MiXCR, with productive beta chains retained. For every CDR3 protein sequence, its rows merge into one entry that carries the most common genes and DNA. Counted in this sample were approximately 500,000 distinct CDR3 sequences; 20% to 25% of them appeared once. Roughly 6.9% of the sample is held by the ten biggest clonotypes. Taken with the paper, the label for time point translates to: persistent/refractory GD, antithyroid drugs over 5 years with positive TRAb. RNA was extracted from PBMCs in TRIzol for both TCR sequencing and RNA sequencing.

This specimen was peripheral blood mononuclear cells (PBMCs), taken when the disease was refractory, from a patient treated with antithyroid drugs. The source is a female donor with Graves disease.

This clonotype was detected only a few times. Here the CDR3 reads CASGGGGATNTQYF. CDR3 nucleotide sequence: TGTGCCAGCGGCGGCGGGGGCGCAACGAATACGCAGTATTTT. J is TRBJ2-3 and V is TRBV28; tentatively, D is TRBD2 (7 bases). The CDR3 loop spans 14 amino acids. Germline CDR1 is MDHEN and CDR2 is SYDVKM. The V end lost 8 bases, the J end lost 7 bases, and 19 bases lay between the germline ends.

This clonotype was seen repeatedly, ten times or more. The rearrangement joins TRBV7-2 to TRBJ2-5; no firm D call. Deletions cut 5 bases from V and 1 base from J, with 14 bases between. This CDR3 has 15 amino acids. Germline loops: CDR1 SGHTA, CDR2 FQGNSA. The CDR3 bases are TGTGCCAGCAGCACAAGGTGGAGCATCCAAGAGACCCAGTACTTC. It encodes CASSTRWSIQETQYF.

The chain joins TRBV20-1 to TRBJ1-5; D may be TRBD1 (6 bases). Germline CDR1 is DFQATT and CDR2 is SNEGSKA (reference sequence). The V end was cut by 7 bases, the J end by 4 bases, with 17 bases between. The CDR3 runs to 14 residues. CDR3 sequence (DNA): TGCAGTGTGGCGACAGGTGAGGAAAATCAGCCCCAGCATTTT. This encodes CSVATGEENQPQHF.

This clonotype was seen ten or more times. The gene calls are TRBV12-5 and TRBJ2-5; D unresolved. V was shortened by 0 bases and J by 4 bases, with 6 bases between the two germline ends. Germline-derived CDR1 and CDR2 are LGHNT and FRNRAP. The length of the CDR3 is 13 residues. The CDR3 is CASGLVRGETQYF. CDR3 DNA: TGTGCTAGTGGTTTGGTACGCGGAGAGACCCAGTACTTC.

This clonotype was seen more than once but under ten times. This chain joins TRBV20-1 and TRBJ1-5; 7 positions match TRBD1. J gave up 2 bases and V 2 bases, and 3 bases lay outside the gene matches. The germline gives CDR1 DFQATT, CDR2 SNEGSKA (reference sequence). This CDR3 has 14 residues. The chain's CDR3 is CSARQGGGNQPQHF. CDR3 bases: TGCAGTGCTAGACAGGGGGGCGGCAATCAGCCCCAGCATTTT.

The chain links TRBV5-1 to TRBJ1-6; D not resolved. Germline CDR1 reads SGHRS; CDR2 reads YFSETQ. The CDR3 loop spans 13 amino acids. V lost 0 bases and J lost 7, with 5 bases in between. The CDR3: CASSLERNSPLHF. In nucleotides, the CDR3 is TGCGCCAGCAGCTTGGAACGGAATTCACCCCTCCACTTT.

CDR3: CASRPLGVQETQYF. CDR3 sequence (DNA): TGTGCCAGCAGACCGCTAGGGGTCCAAGAGACCCAGTACTTC. The rearrangement uses TRBV27 and TRBJ2-5, with a weak D call TRBD1 (5 bases). This CDR3 region has 14 residues. Trimming removed 6 bases at V and 1 base at J, with 12 bases between. Germline CDR1 reads MNHEY; CDR2 reads SMNVEV (reference sequence).

In this sample, this clonotype turned up a few times. The V call is TRBV19, the J call TRBJ1-5; the D is unclear. The CDR3 totals 13 residues. Germline V gene sequence: CDR1 LNHDA, CDR2 SQIVND (reference sequence). Trimming left V 4 bases short and J 3 bases short, with 7 bases between. The CDR3 loop is CASSTQINQPQHF. CDR3 nucleotide sequence: TGTGCCAGTAGTACCCAGATCAATCAGCCCCAGCATTTT.

J is TRBJ1-2 and V is TRBV30; D remains unclear. Germline CDR1 and CDR2: GTSNPN and SVGIG (reference sequence). The CDR3 spans 15 residues. V was pared by 6 bases and J by 4 bases, with 21 bases between. The CDR3 reads CACLGRSDPPYGYTF. The CDR3 DNA is TGTGCCTGCCTTGGGCGTTCGGATCCTCCCTATGGCTACACCTTC.

V usage is TRBV12-3 or TRBV12-4 and J usage is TRBJ2-2; 7 bases are a match to TRBD2. The V gene end was trimmed by 7 bases and the J gene end by 5 bases; junction bases not matched to a gene: 7. CDR3 length: 14 residues. CDR3 sequence: CASNIQGGTGELFF. CDR3 nucleotides: TGTGCCAGCAACATCCAGGGAGGGACCGGGGAGCTGTTTTTT.

This clonotype has at least ten counts. This chain uses TRBV6-5 with TRBJ2-5; D is perhaps TRBD2 (6 bases). CDR3 length: 15 amino acids. Trimming removed 2 bases at V and 4 bases at J, with 14 bases between. The germline V gene encodes CDR1 MNHEY and CDR2 SVGAGI. The DNA for the CDR3 is TGTGCCAGCAGTTACCCCGGCTCGGAGGGAGAGACCCAGTACTTC. Amino acids: CASSYPGSEGETQYF.

Points on this clonotype: A single base separates this from a much larger clone, so it may be a read error. DNA of the CDR3: TGTGCCAGCAGTCCTGGACAGGGGTTCCAGCCCCAGTATTTT. Translating gives CASSPGQGFQPQYF. The chain uses TRBV28 and TRBJ1-5, with TRBD1 matching over 9 bases. The DNA end is more similar to TRBJ2-3, so the J call may be wrong. Germline V gene sequence: CDR1 MDHEN, CDR2 SYDVKM. The CDR3 has 14 amino acids.

The chain recombines TRBV7-3 with TRBJ1-1; 7 bases map to TRBD1. Per germline, CDR1 SGHTA and CDR2 FQGTGA. The J segment lost 2 bases and the V segment lost 6 bases, leaving 9 bases of the junction unmatched. This CDR3 has 15 amino acids. For the CDR3, the DNA is TGTGCCAGCAGTCCACAAGACAGGGTAAACACTGAAGCTTTCTTT. The encoded protein is CASSPQDRVNTEAFF.

This clonotype was seen only a few times. The chain recombines TRBV9 with TRBJ1-2; 12 positions agree with TRBD1. CDR3 length: 16 amino acids. The germline CDR1 and CDR2 sequences are SGDLS and YYNGEE. V trimming: 3 bases; J trimming: 7 bases; junction bases outside the gene matches: 10. This CDR3 is CASSASGTGGLSGYTF. As DNA, the CDR3 is TGTGCCAGCAGCGCCTCCGGGACAGGGGGCTTGAGTGGCTACACCTTC.

This chain connects TRBV3-1 to TRBJ2-2; 8 nucleotides match TRBD1. In germline, CDR1 is LGHDT, CDR2 YNNKEL (reference sequence). V shed 1 base and J 1 base; nucleotides not matched to a gene: 2. The CDR3 runs to 16 residues. In DNA, the CDR3 is TGTGCCAGCAGCCAAGCCGGGACAGGGAACACCGGGGAGCTGTTTTTT. This sequence encodes CASSQAGTGNTGELFF.

V gene TRBV7-2 combines with J gene TRBJ1-1, with 7 bases matching TRBD1. Germline CDR1 is SGHTA and CDR2 is FQGNSA. CDR3 length: 15 amino acids. Trimming took 2 bases from V and 4 from J; bases not matched to a gene: 7. CDR3 bases: TGTGCCAGCAGCTTAACGACAGGGCCAAGCACTGAAGCTTTCTTT. Its translation is CASSLTTGPSTEAFF.

There are many counts of this clonotype. The V and J genes are TRBV12-3 or TRBV12-4 and TRBJ1-5; no definite D call. The V gene lost 6 bases and the J gene lost 0 bases, with 12 bases spanning the gap. The CDR3 has 15 amino acids. The DNA of the CDR3 is TGTGCCAGCAGATTTAATACTTATAGCAATCAGCCCCAGCATTTT. It translates to CASRFNTYSNQPQHF.

This clonotype was seen repeatedly, ten times or more. The V and J genes are TRBV24-1 and TRBJ1-1; TRBD1 agrees at 7 bases. Unmatched junction bases numbered 8, after V lost 5 bases and J lost 3 bases. The CDR3 runs 15 residues. The V gene's germline CDR1 is KGHDR and CDR2 SFDVKD. CDR3 amino acids: CATSARGGADTEAFF. The CDR3 nucleotides are TGTGCCACCAGTGCCCGAGGGGGCGCGGACACTGAAGCTTTCTTT.

As to this clonotype: A much larger clone differs from this one at a single base, so this may be a read error. The chain carries TRBV20-1 and TRBJ1-1; the match to TRBD1 covers 7 bases. Germline lookup yields CDR1 DFQATT and CDR2 SNEGSKA (reference sequence). V lost 4 bases to trimming and J lost 4 bases; unmatched junction nucleotides: 6. The CDR3 runs to 13 residues. CDR3 amino acids: CSAIGQVSTEAFF. DNA for the CDR3: TGCAGTGCTATTGGACAGGTCAGCACTGAAGCTTTCTTT.

In DNA, the CDR3 is TGTGCCAGCAGGGCACTAACGGACAGTATCGGTGTTGGGGAAAAACTGTTTTTT. As protein: CASRALTDSIGVGEKLFF. This sequence joins TRBV2 and TRBJ1-4; tentatively, D is TRBD1 (6 bases). V dropped 6 bases and J dropped 8 bases, with 28 bases sitting between them. Germline assignment: CDR1 SNHLY and CDR2 FYNNEI. This CDR3 has 18 amino acids.